Below, 32 T cell receptor beta chains from the same sample are listed, as sequenced in a study of metastatic and nonmetastatic thyroid tumors. MiXCR re-clonotyped the PCR reads for TCRdb. The profile shows approximately 30,000 clones, about 22% of them singletons. Every patient underwent thyroid surgery untreated. The specimen sequenced was blood. These receptors were taken from a female donor with papillary thyroid cancer or a benign thyroid nodule (not recorded which). Some clones in this sample may be carry-over from other donors' samples.

Ten or more counts support this clone. The rearrangement joins TRBV15 to TRBJ2-1; no definite D call. Deletions cut 0 bases from V and 6 bases from J, with 12 bases between. This CDR3 has 15 amino acids. Germline V CDR1 and CDR2: LNHNV, YYDKDF (reference sequence). The CDR3 coding sequence is TGTGCCACCAGCAGAGATGGTGGTGGGTCCAATGAGCAGTTCTTC. Residues: CATSRDGGGSNEQFF.

This clone was recorded many times. The V and J genes are TRBV2 and TRBJ2-1; 9 bases fit TRBD2. V shed 6 bases and J 5 bases; nucleotides not matched to a gene: 8. In germline, CDR1 is SNHLY, CDR2 FYNNEI. The CDR3 runs to 15 residues. For the CDR3, the DNA is TGTGCCAGCAGCTCCGGGACTAGCCCGAACAATGAGCAGTTCTTC. It yields the protein CASSSGTSPNNEQFF.

This clone was observed at least ten times. This rearrangement joins TRBV7-6 to TRBJ2-3, with TRBD2 matching 8 bases. V trimming: 5 bases; J trimming: 3 bases; junction bases outside the gene matches: 10. In germline, CDR1 is SGHVS, CDR2 FNYEAQ. This CDR3 has 16 amino acids. The CDR3 sequence is CASSTRGAGATDTQYF. The CDR3 nucleotides read TGTGCCAGCAGCACCCGGGGAGCGGGAGCGACAGATACGCAGTATTTT.

This clone was recorded at least ten times. V usage is TRBV3-1 and J usage is TRBJ1-2, with TRBD1 matching over 9 bases. The ends lost 4 bases at V and 6 bases at J; junction bases unmatched: 6. Germline V gene lookup returns CDR1 LGHDT and CDR2 YNNKEL (reference sequence). This CDR3 contains 14 residues. The DNA for the CDR3 is TGTGCCAGCAGCCGAGGGACAGGGCGAGATGGCTACACCTTC. Translation gives CASSRGTGRDGYTF.

The J gene is TRBJ1-6, the V gene TRBV6-1, with 7 bases lining up with TRBD1. The CDR3 spans 18 residues. J lost 7 bases, V lost 3 bases, and 15 bases had no gene match. CDR1 MNHNS and CDR2 SASEGT come from the germline V gene. CDR3 protein: CASSDPRTGRKLNSPLHF. DNA for the CDR3: TGTGCCAGCAGTGACCCCCGGACAGGAAGGAAGTTAAATTCACCCCTCCACTTT.

The table lists this clone with a few counts. The rearrangement joins TRBV28 to TRBJ1-4; D not certain. The CDR3 totals 17 residues. The germline gives CDR1 MDHEN, CDR2 SYDVKM. The V gene lost 2 bases and the J gene lost 7 bases, with 20 bases spanning the gap. CDR3 bases: TGTGCCAGCAGTTTAGGCCGAACGACGGCTAGTGTTGAAAAACTGTTTTTT. Translation: CASSLGRTTASVEKLFF.

This chain uses TRBV4-1 with TRBJ2-7; D tentatively reads TRBD1 or TRBD2 (5 bases each). The germline V and J ends were trimmed by 3 bases and 6 bases, with 18 bases remaining between them. From germline, CDR1 is MGHRA and CDR2 YSYEKL. This CDR3 is built from 15 residues. The CDR3 DNA sequence: TGCGCCAGCAGCCATAATCCCGGGACGAGGAGCGAGCAGTACTTC. Translating it yields CASSHNPGTRSEQYF.

Notes on this clone: The junction departs from germline at one end; a sequencing error may be responsible. V is TRBV18 and J is TRBJ1-1, with 7 positions matching TRBD1. The length of the CDR3 is 14 residues. Germline lookup yields CDR1 KGHSH and CDR2 LQKENI. CDR3 sequence reads: CGSSPVPPGGDAFF. CDR3 bases: TGTGGCAGCTCACCCGTCCCCCCAGGGGGTGATGCTTTCTTT.

The genes are TRBV29-1 and TRBJ1-2; weak D call: TRBD1 (6 bases). Germline V gene sequence: CDR1 SQVTM, CDR2 ANQGSEA. With 5 bases removed from V and 3 bases from J, the gap between germline ends came to 13 bases. The CDR3 runs to 13 residues. The CDR3 bases are TGCAGCGTTTTAACAGGGTGGGACTATGGCTACACCTTC. This translates into CSVLTGWDYGYTF. Filled out from reference TRBV29-1 and TRBJ1-2, the complete variable domain reads SAVISQKPSRDICQRGTSLTIQCQVDSQVTMMFWYRQQPGQSLTLIATANQGSEATYESGFVIDKFPISRPNLTFSTLTVSNMSPEDSSIYLCSVLTGWDYGYTFGSGTRLTVV.

This clone was counted many times. This rearrangement joins TRBV7-6 to TRBJ2-7; D may correspond to TRBD1 or TRBD2 (6 bases each). The CDR3 contains 13 residues. The germline CDR1 and CDR2 sequences are SGHVS and FNYEAQ. Trimming took 6 bases from V and 7 from J, leaving 16 bases between them. CDR3 sequence: CASSPGGRREQYF. CDR3 coding DNA: TGTGCCAGCAGTCCTGGGGGGCGCAGAGAGCAGTACTTC.

This clone appeared many times. This rearrangement joins TRBV2 to TRBJ2-5, with D maybe TRBD1 (6 bases). CDR1 and CDR2 (germline): SNHLY, FYNNEI. V was cut by 11 bases and J by 0 bases, with 10 bases left in between. The CDR3 has 12 residues. CDR3 loop: CASDRHQETQYF. In nucleotides, the CDR3 is TGTGCCTCGGACAGACACCAAGAGACCCAGTACTTC.

In its sample, this clone was seen many times. Other DNA variants within this sample encode the same CDR3. The chain uses TRBV5-4 and TRBJ2-3, with 13 positions matching TRBD2. The CDR3 consists of 16 residues. Trimming cost V 3 bases and J 3 bases; bases outside gene matches: 4. Per the germline V gene, CDR1 is SGHNT and CDR2 is YYREEE (reference sequence). As DNA, the CDR3 is TGTGCCAGCAGCTCGCGGACTAGCGGGAGAACAGATACGCAGTATTTT. The encoded protein is CASSSRTSGRTDTQYF.

Note on this clone: The junction does not match germline at one end; this may be a read error. The V and J genes are TRBV5-1 and TRBJ2-5; 7 bases agree with TRBD2. Germline assignment: CDR1 SGHRS and CDR2 YFSETQ. This CDR3 comprises 17 residues. The chain's CDR3 is CASSLEFAGVTQETQDF. CDR3 nucleotide sequence: TGCGCCAGCAGCTTGGAGTTCGCGGGAGTGACACAAGAGACCCAGGACTTC.

Sample share makes this clone medium-sized. CDR3 sequence: CASSQNRVSPLHF. The CDR3, as DNA: TGCGCCAGCAGCCAGAACAGGGTTTCACCCCTCCACTTT. The chain joins TRBV4-1 to TRBJ1-6; maybe TRBD1 (6 bases). V was clipped by 3 bases and J by 9 bases, with 9 bases between them. Germline V gene data show CDR1 as MGHRA and CDR2 as YSYEKL. The CDR3 sequence is 13 residues long.

Judged by abundance, this clone is medium-sized (0.01 to 0.1%). The chain employs TRBV12-3 or TRBV12-4 and TRBJ2-7; TRBD1 might be the D (6 bases). The CDR3 runs to 14 residues. Trimming cost V 5 bases and J 2 bases, with 13 bases left between them. The chain's CDR3 is CASSRDRRTYEQYF. Here the CDR3 DNA reads TGTGCCAGCAGTCGAGACAGGCGAACCTACGAGCAGTACTTC.

The table lists this clone with many counts. The rearrangement uses TRBV18 and TRBJ2-1; D ambiguous. The V end lost 3 bases, the J end lost 8 bases, and 17 bases lay between the germline ends. Looked up from germline, CDR1 is KGHSH and CDR2 is LQKENI. The CDR3 sequence is 15 residues long. CDR3 residues: CASSPLGIADDEQFF. In nucleotides, the CDR3 is TGTGCCAGCTCACCGCTGGGGATAGCAGACGATGAGCAGTTCTTC.

There are many counts of this clone. The chain links TRBV5-5 to TRBJ1-5; D not resolved. V lost 4 bases and J 0 bases, leaving 2 bases between the germline ends. This CDR3 region has 12 residues. The germline CDR1 and CDR2 sequences are SGHKS and YYEKEE (reference sequence). CDR3 sequence reads: CASSDSNQPQHF. In DNA, the CDR3 is TGTGCCAGCAGCGATAGCAATCAGCCCCAGCATTTT.

Of note for this clone: A junction end diverges from the germline sequence, so it may reflect a read error. The V gene is TRBV5-3, the J gene TRBJ2-6, with a tentative D call TRBD1 (5 bases). TRBV5-3 is noted as an ORF with a role that remains uncertain. The CDR3 covers 17 residues. CDR3 nucleotide sequence: TGTGCCAGAAGCTTGCGGCGGCAGAGCTCTGGGGCCTACGTCCTGACTTTC. This gives the protein CARSLRRQSSGAYVLTF.

The chain links TRBV30 to TRBJ2-7; D may be TRBD1 or TRBD2 (5 bases each). Germline V gene data show CDR1 as GTSNPN and CDR2 as SVGIG (reference sequence). The CDR3 contains 14 residues. V lost 5 bases to trimming and J lost 7 bases, with 21 bases between them. The CDR3 loop reads CAWEMRLGVGEQYF. CDR3 DNA: TGTGCCTGGGAGATGCGCCTGGGGGTGGGGGAGCAGTACTTC.

This chain uses TRBV20-1 with TRBJ2-3, with D possibly TRBD2 on 6 matching bases. The CDR3 consists of 13 residues. CDR1 is DFQATT and CDR2 is SNEGSKA in the germline V gene (reference sequence). Trimming left V 4 bases short and J 4 bases short, with 12 bases between. The CDR3 DNA reads TGCAGTGCTAATCCCCCGGGAGCAGATACGCAGTATTTT. Its protein is CSANPPGADTQYF.

This clone has at least ten counts. V usage is TRBV20-1 and J usage is TRBJ2-1; D assignment may be TRBD1 or TRBD2 (5 bases each). CDR3 length equals 16 residues. Trimming removed 5 bases from V and 9 bases from J, with 26 bases in between. Germline-derived CDR1 and CDR2 are DFQATT and SNEGSKA (reference sequence). As DNA, the CDR3 is TGCAGTGCTGGGGCCTTCGTCGGACCGATCGAGGGTGAGCAGTTCTTC. Translated, it gives CSAGAFVGPIEGEQFF.

This clone is classed as medium-sized. The V gene is TRBV5-1, the J gene TRBJ1-2; D gene uncertain. The germline V and J ends were trimmed by 2 bases and 7 bases, with 15 bases remaining between them. This CDR3 has 14 amino acids. Germline lookup yields CDR1 SGHRS and CDR2 YFSETQ. The CDR3 reads CASSLGLTLTGYTF. The CDR3 nucleotides are TGCGCCAGCAGCTTAGGCCTTACTCTGACTGGCTACACCTTC.

V usage is TRBV29-1 and J usage is TRBJ2-7; D might be TRBD2 (7 bases). The CDR3 runs 14 residues. Germline V gene data show CDR1 as SQVTM and CDR2 as ANQGSEA. V was cut by 4 bases and J by 5 bases, with 18 bases left in between. Here the CDR3 DNA reads TGCAGCGTTGGGGGGGGGCCAGGGGCTCACGAGCAGTACTTC. As protein: CSVGGGPGAHEQYF.

This clone was recorded only once. Since the CDR3 does not end with the conserved phenylalanine or tryptophan, this likely comes from a read error. This sequence joins TRBV5-5 and TRBJ2-5; D possibly corresponds to TRBD2 (6 bases). CDR1 is SGHKS and CDR2 is YYEKEE in the germline V gene (reference sequence). This CDR3 contains 13 residues. Trimming took off 4 bases at V and 7 bases at J, with 14 bases between the two ends. CDR3 sequence: CASSPGLAATQYV. In nucleotides, the CDR3 is TGTGCCAGCAGCCCGGGACTTGCGGCGACCCAGTACGTC.

This clone appeared many times. The CDR3 loop reads CASSTGKGGLSNQPQHF. CDR3 nucleotides: TGTGCCAGTAGTACAGGAAAAGGGGGTCTTAGCAATCAGCCCCAGCATTTT. The chain carries TRBV19 and TRBJ1-5; tentatively, D is TRBD1 (6 bases). Trimming removed 4 bases from V and 0 bases from J, with 16 bases in between. The CDR3 loop spans 17 amino acids. Looked up from germline, CDR1 is LNHDA and CDR2 is SQIVND (reference sequence).

This clone has ten or more counts. The rearrangement uses TRBV3-1 and TRBJ2-1; TRBD2 agrees at 7 bases. This CDR3 has 13 residues. After removal of 4 bases from V and 8 bases from J, the junction contained 5 bases not matched to a gene. CDR1 LGHDT and CDR2 YNNKEL come from the germline V gene (reference sequence). CDR3: CASSRPGGDEQFF. The CDR3 coding sequence is TGTGCCAGCAGCCGTCCTGGGGGGGATGAGCAGTTCTTC.

V usage is TRBV6-1 and J usage is TRBJ2-1; 11 positions match TRBD2. Germline assignment: CDR1 MNHNS and CDR2 SASEGT. The V segment lost 5 bases and the J segment 6 bases; nucleotides outside the gene matches: 3. The CDR3 runs 14 residues. The CDR3 sequence is CASSHGLAGNEQFF. The CDR3, as DNA: TGTGCCAGCAGTCATGGACTAGCGGGCAATGAGCAGTTCTTC.

This clone appeared many times. The chain employs TRBV6-5 and TRBJ2-2; 11 bases fit TRBD2. This CDR3 region has 21 residues. Germline CDR1 reads MNHEY; CDR2 reads SVGAGI. J was trimmed by 2 bases and V by 7 bases; bases with no gene match: 21. This CDR3 is CASTSTVGTSGYHHNTGELFF. For the CDR3, the DNA is TGTGCCAGCACCTCGACCGTGGGGACTAGCGGCTATCATCACAACACCGGGGAGCTGTTTTTT.

This clone was found many times. One base away lies a much larger clone, so this may be a sequencing read error. The rearrangement links TRBV6-4 to TRBJ2-3; 8 bases fit TRBD2. This CDR3 spans 16 amino acids. The junction had 12 bases not matched to a gene; V was cut back by 8 bases and J by 2 bases. The germline gives CDR1 MRHNA, CDR2 SNTAGT. Here the CDR3 reads CASGGGAGEATDTQYF. DNA of the CDR3: TGTGCCAGCGGTGGAGGAGCGGGAGAGGCCACAGATACGCAGTATTTT.

This clone has ten or more counts. V usage is TRBV27 and J usage is TRBJ1-1; D possibly corresponds to TRBD1 (5 bases). This CDR3 has 15 amino acids. The V end was cut by 5 bases, the J end by 2 bases, with 15 bases between. The germline CDR1 and CDR2 sequences are MNHEY and SMNVEV (reference sequence). DNA of the CDR3: TGTGCCAGCAGTCTACCGGGACGGATCAACACTGAAGCTTTCTTT. It translates to CASSLPGRINTEAFF.

The V call is TRBV28, the J call TRBJ2-7; TRBD2 agrees at 10 bases. Germline V CDR1 and CDR2: MDHEN, SYDVKM. CDR3 size: 15 residues. After removal of 6 bases from V and 2 bases from J, the junction contained 7 bases not matched to a gene. The CDR3 DNA follows: TGTGCCAGCAGCTACAGCGGGAGGGCCCCCTACGAGCAGTACTTC. Protein: CASSYSGRAPYEQYF.

This clone was picked up many times. The J gene is TRBJ2-5, the V gene TRBV7-9; tentative D call: TRBD2 (6 bases). Trimming cost V 2 bases and J 4 bases, with 11 bases left between them. This CDR3 comprises 14 residues. CDR1 is SEHNR and CDR2 is FQNEAQ in the germline V gene (reference sequence). This CDR3 reads CASSLLRGVETQYF. The DNA of the CDR3 is TGTGCCAGCAGCTTATTGCGGGGCGTAGAGACCCAGTACTTC.